These T cell receptor beta chains were read from a single sample in a study of T cell responses to AZD1222 COVID-19 vaccine. Sequenced by immunoSEQ multiplex PCR; TCRdb stores in-frame clones only, minus some. The repertoire holds around 270,000 clones, with almost 95% as singletons. The specimen was peripheral blood, collected 28 days after the second AZD1222 dose. Source of these receptors: an adult who received the AZD1222 COVID-19 vaccine. Both conserved end residues are part of each CDR3. A D gene is named only where the DNA matches it firmly. Size tells how often a clone was seen (once, few, many) or the class of an expanded clone, and some rows leave it out.

V gene,clone size,D gene,J gene,CDR3 DNA,CDR3 protein
TRBV3-1/TRBV3-2,.,.,TRBJ1-2,TGTGCCAGCAGCCAGCATCAAGGGGGTTATGGCTACACCTTC,CASSQHQGGYGYTF
TRBV28,.,.,TRBJ1-5,TGTGCCAGCAGTTCGATCCAGAGCAATCAGCCCCAGCATTTT,CASSSIQSNQPQHF
TRBV28,.,.,TRBJ1-5,TGTGCCAGCAGTCCCGGGACTTTGGTACAGCCCCAGCATTTT,CASSPGTLVQPQHF
TRBV19,.,TRBD2,TRBJ2-1,TGTGCCAGTAGTCTGCTAGCGGGGGGGCCCCACAATGAGCAGTTCTTC,CASSLLAGGPHNEQFF
TRBV5-1,once,.,TRBJ1-2,TGCGCCAGCAGCTTCGACTTATCCTTTGGTGGCTACACCTTC,CASSFDLSFGGYTF
TRBV9,.,.,TRBJ1-2,TGTGCCAGCAGCGTTCGGGACAACTATGGCTACACCTTC,CASSVRDNYGYTF
TRBV12-3/TRBV12-4,.,.,TRBJ2-1,TGTGCCAGCAGCCCGGGGGAGAGCAATGAGCAGTTCTTC,CASSPGESNEQFF
TRBV12-3/TRBV12-4,.,.,TRBJ2-7,TGTGCCAGCAGTTCCCCCGCTTACACGAGGCAGTACTTC,CASSSPAYTRQYF
TRBV19,.,TRBD2,TRBJ2-4,TGTGCCAGTAGTCCCACGGGGGGGGTGGCGAACATTCAGTACTTC,CASSPTGGVANIQYF
TRBV20-1,.,.,TRBJ2-5,TGCAGTGCTAGAGAGGAGACCCAGTACTTC,CSAREETQYF
TRBV3-1/TRBV3-2,.,.,TRBJ2-7,TGTGCCAGCAGCCAAGTGGTGGACGAGCAGTACTTC,CASSQVVDEQYF
TRBV7-9,.,.,TRBJ1-2,TGTGCCAGCAGCCTAACAGGGATAGCAAACTATGGCTACACCTTC,CASSLTGIANYGYTF
TRBV29-1,.,TRBD1,TRBJ1-1,TGCAGCGTCAGGGTCGACAGGGTACGAACTGAAGCTTTCTTT,CSVRVDRVRTEAFF
TRBV7-9,.,TRBD2,TRBJ2-1,TGTGCCAGCCGTGGTAGCGGGATGAATGAGCAGTTCTTC,CASRGSGMNEQFF
TRBV7-9,.,TRBD1,TRBJ2-2,TGTGCCAGCAGCTTTCCGACAGGGTTGGCCGGGGAGCTGTTTTTT,CASSFPTGLAGELFF
TRBV19,.,TRBD1,TRBJ1-2,TGTGCCAGTATCCACAGGGGGGCCTCCTATGGCTACACCTTC,CASIHRGASYGYTF
TRBV29-1,.,.,TRBJ2-5,TGCAGCGTTGAGGGGGCGGGAGTATATGAGACCCAGTACTTC,CSVEGAGVYETQYF
TRBV7-9,.,.,TRBJ2-5,TGTGCCAGCAGCTTAGGGGCAGGGGTCATGGAGACCCAGTACTTC,CASSLGAGVMETQYF
TRBV7-2,.,.,TRBJ1-6,TGTGCCAGCAGCCTCCAAGGGGGTGTCCCTAACTCACCCCTCCACTTT,CASSLQGGVPNSPLHF
TRBV5-6,.,TRBD1,TRBJ1-2,TGTGCCAGCAGCTTACAGGGGAACTATGGCTACACCTTC,CASSLQGNYGYTF
TRBV21-1,.,.,TRBJ1-2,TGTGCCAGCAGCAAAGGGGCCAGGGGCTACACCTTC,CASSKGARGYTF
TRBV5-6,.,.,TRBJ1-6,TGTGCCAGCAGCTTTAGTGACAGCGGATTTAGCTCCTATAATTCACCCCTCCACTTT,CASSFSDSGFSSYNSPLHF
TRBV5-1,.,TRBD1,TRBJ2-1,TGCGCCAGCAGCGCCCGGGACAGGGTGAGGAATGAGCAGTTCTTC,CASSARDRVRNEQFF
TRBV5-5,.,.,TRBJ1-2,TGTGCCAGCAGCCCCGACGGAAACTATGGCTACACCTTC,CASSPDGNYGYTF
TRBV19,.,.,TRBJ2-3,TGTGCCAGTAGAGCCCTTACTAGGGGGAGCACAGATACGCAGTATTTT,CASRALTRGSTDTQYF
TRBV28,.,.,TRBJ1-1,TGTGCCTCCCGGACAGCGAACACTGAAGCTTTCTTT,CASRTANTEAFF
TRBV12-2,.,.,TRBJ1-2,TGTGCAAGTCGAAACCCAGGAGGGAAGCCTAACTATGGCTACACCTTC,CASRNPGGKPNYGYTF
TRBV28,.,TRBD1,TRBJ2-7,TGTGCCAGCAAGACAGGGGCTCCTGACGAGCAGTACTTC,CASKTGAPDEQYF
TRBV5-1,.,.,TRBJ2-2,TGCGCCAGCAGCGGGGAACCGACCACCGGGGAGCTGTTTTTT,CASSGEPTTGELFF
TRBV7-6,few,.,TRBJ2-7,TGTGCCAGCAGCCCCGGGGGGACATCACCCTACGAGCAGTACTTC,CASSPGGTSPYEQYF
TRBV7-2,.,TRBD2,TRBJ2-7,TGTGCCAGCAGCCCTCATAGCGGGAGGGGTTACGAGCAGTACTTC,CASSPHSGRGYEQYF
TRBV7-9,.,TRBD1,TRBJ1-4,TGTGCCAGCAGCCGGACAGGGGATGAAAAACTGTTTTTT,CASSRTGDEKLFF
TRBV2,.,.,TRBJ2-5,TGTGCCAGCAGCCAGACAGGGTCCGGGAGGAAGACCCAGTACTTC,CASSQTGSGRKTQYF
TRBV5-1,once,TRBD1,TRBJ2-7,TGCGCCAGCAGCTTCGACAGGGGCATGGACGAGCAGTACTTC,CASSFDRGMDEQYF
TRBV6-2/TRBV6-3,.,.,TRBJ1-2,TGTGCCAGCAGTTACTCCCTAGAGAGCTATGGCTACACCTTC,CASSYSLESYGYTF
TRBV11-1,.,.,TRBJ1-1,TGTGCCAGCAGCTTAAAGTGGGGAATGAACACTGAAGCTTTCTTT,CASSLKWGMNTEAFF
TRBV5-4,.,.,TRBJ2-1,TGTGCCAGCAGCTTGAGTTCAGGACATCGAACCAACAATGAGCAGTTCTTC,CASSLSSGHRTNNEQFF
TRBV7-2,.,.,TRBJ1-5,TGTGCCAGCAGCCAACAACCCAGGCAGCCCCAGCATTTT,CASSQQPRQPQHF
TRBV3-1/TRBV3-2,.,TRBD1,TRBJ2-1,TGTGCCAGCAGCCAAGGACCTGACAGGGGGATGGATGAGCAGTTCTTC,CASSQGPDRGMDEQFF
TRBV21-1,.,.,TRBJ1-2,TGTGCCAGCAGCAAAGCGCTTCGGACAGGGGTCTTCTACCACTATGGCTACACCTTC,CASSKALRTGVFYHYGYTF
TRBV28,.,.,TRBJ1-5,TGTGCCAGCAGGAAGGGGTATAGCAATCAGCCCCAGCATTTT,CASRKGYSNQPQHF
TRBV7-2,.,.,TRBJ2-1,TGTGCCAGCAGCTTAGTAGTGGGGAATTACAATGAGCAGTTCTTC,CASSLVVGNYNEQFF